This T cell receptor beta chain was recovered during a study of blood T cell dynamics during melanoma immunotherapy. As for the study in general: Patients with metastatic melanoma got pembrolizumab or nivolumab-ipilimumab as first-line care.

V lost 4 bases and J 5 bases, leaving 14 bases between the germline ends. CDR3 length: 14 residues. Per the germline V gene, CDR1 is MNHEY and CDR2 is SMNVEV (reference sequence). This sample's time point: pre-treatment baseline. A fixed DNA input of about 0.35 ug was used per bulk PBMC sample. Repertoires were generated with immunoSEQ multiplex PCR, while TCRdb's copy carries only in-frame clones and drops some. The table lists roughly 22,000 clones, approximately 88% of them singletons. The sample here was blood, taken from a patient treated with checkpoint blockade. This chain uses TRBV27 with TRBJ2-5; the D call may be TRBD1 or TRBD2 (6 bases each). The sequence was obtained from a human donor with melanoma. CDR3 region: CASSYMGAGETQYF. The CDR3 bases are TGTGCCAGCAGTTATATGGGGGCGGGGGAGACCCAGTACTTC.